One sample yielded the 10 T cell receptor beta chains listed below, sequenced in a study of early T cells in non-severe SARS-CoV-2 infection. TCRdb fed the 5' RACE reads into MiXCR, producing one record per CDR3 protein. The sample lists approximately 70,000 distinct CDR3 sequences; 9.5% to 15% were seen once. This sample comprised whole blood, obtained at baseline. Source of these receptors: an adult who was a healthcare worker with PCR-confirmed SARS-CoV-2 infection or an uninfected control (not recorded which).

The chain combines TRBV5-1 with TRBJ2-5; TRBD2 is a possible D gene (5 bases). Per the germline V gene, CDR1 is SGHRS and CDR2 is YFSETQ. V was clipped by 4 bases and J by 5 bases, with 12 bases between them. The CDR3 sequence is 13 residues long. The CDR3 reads CASSTLEVETQYF. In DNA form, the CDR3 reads TGCGCCAGCAGCACCTTGGAGGTGGAGACCCAGTACTTC.

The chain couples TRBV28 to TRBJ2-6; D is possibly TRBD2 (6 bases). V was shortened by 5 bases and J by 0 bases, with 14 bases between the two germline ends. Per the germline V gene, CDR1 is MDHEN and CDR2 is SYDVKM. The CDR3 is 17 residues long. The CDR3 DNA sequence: TGTGCCAGCAGTCCGGGACTTAAAAGCTCTGGGGCCAACGTCCTGACTTTC. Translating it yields CASSPGLKSSGANVLTF.

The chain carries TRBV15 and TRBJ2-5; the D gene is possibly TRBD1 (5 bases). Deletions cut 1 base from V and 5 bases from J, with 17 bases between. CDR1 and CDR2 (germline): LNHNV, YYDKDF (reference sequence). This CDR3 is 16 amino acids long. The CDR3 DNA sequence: TGTGCCACCAGCAGAGGCTTGGACAATATCCAGGAGACCCAGTACTTC. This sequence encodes CATSRGLDNIQETQYF.

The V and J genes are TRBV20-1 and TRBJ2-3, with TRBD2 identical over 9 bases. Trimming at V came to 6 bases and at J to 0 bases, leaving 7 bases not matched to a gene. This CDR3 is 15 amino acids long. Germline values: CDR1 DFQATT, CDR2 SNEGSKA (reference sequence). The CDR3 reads CSARIAGESTDTQYF. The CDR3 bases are TGCAGTGCCAGGATAGCGGGGGAAAGCACAGATACGCAGTATTTT.

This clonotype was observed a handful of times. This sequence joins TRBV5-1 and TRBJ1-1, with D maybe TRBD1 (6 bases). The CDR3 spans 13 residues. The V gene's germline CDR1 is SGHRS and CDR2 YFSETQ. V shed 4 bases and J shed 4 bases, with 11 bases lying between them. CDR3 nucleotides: TGCGCCAGCAGCCGGACAGACCTCACTGAAGCTTTCTTT. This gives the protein CASSRTDLTEAFF. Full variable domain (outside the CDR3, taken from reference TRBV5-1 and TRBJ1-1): KAGVTQTPRYLIKTRGQQVTLSCSPISGHRSVSWYQQTPGQGLQFLFEYFSETQRNKGNFPGRFSGRQFSNSRSEMNVSTLELGDSALYLCASSRTDLTEAFFGQGTRLTVV.

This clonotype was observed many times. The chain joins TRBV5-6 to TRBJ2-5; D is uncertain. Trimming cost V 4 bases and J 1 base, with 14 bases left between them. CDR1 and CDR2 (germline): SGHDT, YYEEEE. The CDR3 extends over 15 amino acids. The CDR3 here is CASSRRSERQETQYF. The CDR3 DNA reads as TGTGCCAGCAGCCGACGGAGTGAGCGCCAAGAGACCCAGTACTTC.

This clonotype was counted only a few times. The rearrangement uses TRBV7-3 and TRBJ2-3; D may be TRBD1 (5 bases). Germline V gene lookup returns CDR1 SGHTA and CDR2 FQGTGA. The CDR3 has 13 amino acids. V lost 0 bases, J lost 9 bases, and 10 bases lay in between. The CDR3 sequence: CASSLTTVGTQYF. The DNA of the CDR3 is TGTGCCAGCAGCTTAACGACAGTGGGGACGCAGTATTTT.

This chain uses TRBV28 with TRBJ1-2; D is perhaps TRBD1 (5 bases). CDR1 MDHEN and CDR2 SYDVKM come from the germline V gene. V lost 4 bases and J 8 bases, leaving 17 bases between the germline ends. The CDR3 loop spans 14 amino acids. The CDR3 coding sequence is TGTGCCAGCAGTTCTCCTCCAGGGTCGAAAGGCTACACCTTC. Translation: CASSSPPGSKGYTF.

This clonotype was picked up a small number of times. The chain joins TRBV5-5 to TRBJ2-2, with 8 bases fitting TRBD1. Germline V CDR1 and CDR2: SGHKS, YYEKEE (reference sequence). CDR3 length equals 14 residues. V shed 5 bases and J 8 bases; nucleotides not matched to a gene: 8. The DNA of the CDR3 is TGTGCCAGCAGTACCGGGACAGGTGTAGGGGAGCTGTTTTTT. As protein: CASSTGTGVGELFF. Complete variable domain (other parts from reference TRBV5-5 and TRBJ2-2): DAGVTQSPTHLIKTRGQQVTLRCSPISGHKSVSWYQQVLGQGPQFIFQYYEKEERGRGNFPDRFSARQFPNYSSELNVNALLLGDSALYLCASSTGTGVGELFFGEGSRLTVL.

DNA for the CDR3: TGTGCCAGCACCCGAGGAGGGGCAGGGGATACTGAAGCTTTCTTT. The encoded protein is CASTRGGAGDTEAFF. The chain joins TRBV28 to TRBJ1-1; TRBD1 is a possible D gene (6 bases). Trimming removed 7 bases from V and 5 bases from J, with 20 bases in between. The germline gives CDR1 MDHEN, CDR2 SYDVKM. The CDR3 is 15 residues long. Full variable domain (remainder filled in from reference TRBV28 and TRBJ1-1): DVKVTQSSRYLVKRTGEKVFLECVQDMDHENMFWYRQDPGLGLRLIYFSYDVKMKEKGDIPEGYSVSREKKERFSLILESASTNQTSMYLCASTRGGAGDTEAFFGQGTRLTVV.